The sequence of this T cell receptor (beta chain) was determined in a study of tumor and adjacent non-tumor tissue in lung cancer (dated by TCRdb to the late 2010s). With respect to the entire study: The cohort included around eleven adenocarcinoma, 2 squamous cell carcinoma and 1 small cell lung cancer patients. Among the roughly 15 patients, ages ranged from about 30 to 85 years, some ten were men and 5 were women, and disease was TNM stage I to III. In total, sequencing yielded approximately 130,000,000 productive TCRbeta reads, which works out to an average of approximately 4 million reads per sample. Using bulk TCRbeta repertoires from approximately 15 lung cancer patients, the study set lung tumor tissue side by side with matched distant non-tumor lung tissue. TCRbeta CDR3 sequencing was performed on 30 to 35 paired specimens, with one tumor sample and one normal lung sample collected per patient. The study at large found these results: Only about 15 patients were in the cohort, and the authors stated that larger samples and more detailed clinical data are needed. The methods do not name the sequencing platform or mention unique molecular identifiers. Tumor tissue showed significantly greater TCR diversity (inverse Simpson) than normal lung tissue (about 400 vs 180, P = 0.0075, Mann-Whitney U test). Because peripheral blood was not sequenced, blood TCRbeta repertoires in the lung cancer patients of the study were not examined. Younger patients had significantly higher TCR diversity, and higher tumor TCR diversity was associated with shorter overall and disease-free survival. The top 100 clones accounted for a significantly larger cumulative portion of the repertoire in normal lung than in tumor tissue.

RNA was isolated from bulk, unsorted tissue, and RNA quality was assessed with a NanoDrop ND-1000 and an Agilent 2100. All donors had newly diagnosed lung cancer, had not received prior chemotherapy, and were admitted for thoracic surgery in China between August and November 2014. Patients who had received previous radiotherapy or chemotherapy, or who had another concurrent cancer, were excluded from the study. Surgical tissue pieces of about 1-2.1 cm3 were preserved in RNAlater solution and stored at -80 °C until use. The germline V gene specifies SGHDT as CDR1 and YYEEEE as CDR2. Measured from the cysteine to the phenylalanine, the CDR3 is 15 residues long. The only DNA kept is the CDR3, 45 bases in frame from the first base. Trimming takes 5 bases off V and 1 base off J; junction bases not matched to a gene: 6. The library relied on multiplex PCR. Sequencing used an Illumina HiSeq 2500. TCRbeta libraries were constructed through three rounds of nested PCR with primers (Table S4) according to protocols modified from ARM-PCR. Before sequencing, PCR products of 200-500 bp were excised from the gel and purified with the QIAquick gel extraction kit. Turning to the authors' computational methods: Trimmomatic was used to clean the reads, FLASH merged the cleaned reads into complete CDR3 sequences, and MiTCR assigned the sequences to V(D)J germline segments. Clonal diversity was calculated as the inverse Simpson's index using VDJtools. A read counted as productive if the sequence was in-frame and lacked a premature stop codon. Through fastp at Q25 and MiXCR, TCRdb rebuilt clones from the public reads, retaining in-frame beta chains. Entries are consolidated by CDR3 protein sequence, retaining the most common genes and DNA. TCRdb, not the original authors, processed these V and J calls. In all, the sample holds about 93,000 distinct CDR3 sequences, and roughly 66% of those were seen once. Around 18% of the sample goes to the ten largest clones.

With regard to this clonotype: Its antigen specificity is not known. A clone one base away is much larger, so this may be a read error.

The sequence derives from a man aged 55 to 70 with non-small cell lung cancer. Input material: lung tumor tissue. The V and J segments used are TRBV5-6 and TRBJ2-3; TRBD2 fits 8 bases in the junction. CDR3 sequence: CASRLRTSRTDTQYF. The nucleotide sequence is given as TGTGCCAGCAGGTTAAGGACTAGCCGCACAGATACGCAGTATTTT.